This T cell receptor (beta chain) was sequenced during a study of cytomegalovirus exposure and HLA in healthy donors. Study as a whole: From about 180 million T cells, an earlier analysis saw roughly 100 million unique TCR beta sequences.

The study ran its PCR with 60 Vbeta and 13 Jbeta primers. Profiled with immunoSEQ multiplex PCR; TCRdb holds only in-frame clones, not every one. This sample has more than 65,000 clones, with about 70% found just once. The ends lost 4 bases at V and 6 bases at J; junction bases unmatched: 9. This CDR3 has 16 amino acids. Germline V lookup: CDR1 KGHSH, CDR2 LQKENI. This chain links TRBV18 with TRBJ2-2; 9 positions agree with TRBD1. The sequence was obtained from a woman aged 45-59 years in good health and CMV-seropositive. The specimen was PBMCs. CDR3 amino acids: CASSLSRDREAGELFF. The CDR3 DNA reads TGTGCCAGCTCACTCTCCCGGGACAGGGAAGCCGGGGAGCTGTTTTTT.